What follows describes a single T cell receptor beta chain. The target antigen is unknown. The source of the sample is a study of cytomegalovirus exposure and HLA in healthy donors. It was with 60 Vbeta and 13 Jbeta primers that the PCR ran. Data came from immunoSEQ multiplex PCR; TCRdb stores just in-frame clones and leaves some out. The sample has 150,000 or so clones; roughly 70% are singletons. The germline V gene encodes CDR1 GTSNPN and CDR2 SVGIG (reference sequence). The CDR3 runs 20 residues. V gave up 1 base and J gave up 0 bases, with 24 bases separating them. Overall study results and limits: Relative to equally common others, HLA-associated TCR beta chains showed greater clonal expansion in a later analysis. Earlier findings revealed that most TCR beta V segments proved productive either about 90% or about 30% of the time.

Sequenced input: PBMCs. The gene calls are TRBV30 and TRBJ1-4; D is perhaps TRBD1 (5 bases). This sequence was found in a man between 18 and 35 years old in good health and CMV-seropositive. The DNA for the CDR3 is TGTGCCTGGAGTGCCCTAGTGAGTCGACAGCGCCTTGCAACTAATGAAAAACTGTTTTTT. It specifies CAWSALVSRQRLATNEKLFF.